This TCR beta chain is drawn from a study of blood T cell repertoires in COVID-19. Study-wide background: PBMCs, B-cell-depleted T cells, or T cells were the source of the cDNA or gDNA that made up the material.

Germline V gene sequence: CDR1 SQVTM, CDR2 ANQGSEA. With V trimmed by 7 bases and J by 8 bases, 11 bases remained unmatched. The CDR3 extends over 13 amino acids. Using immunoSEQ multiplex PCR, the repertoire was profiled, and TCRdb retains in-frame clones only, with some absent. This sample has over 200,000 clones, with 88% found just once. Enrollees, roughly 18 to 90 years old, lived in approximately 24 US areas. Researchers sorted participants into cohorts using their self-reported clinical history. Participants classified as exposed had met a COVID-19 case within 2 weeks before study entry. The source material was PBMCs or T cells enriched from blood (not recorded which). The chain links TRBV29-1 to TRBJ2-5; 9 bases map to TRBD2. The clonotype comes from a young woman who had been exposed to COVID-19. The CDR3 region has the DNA TGCAGCGCTGCCCCTAGCGGGACCTATACCCAGTACTTC. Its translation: CSAAPSGTYTQYF.